These 24 T cell receptor beta chains were all obtained from the same sample, sequenced in a study of T cells in tumors after PD-1 blockade. The assay was immunoSEQ multiplex PCR, and TCRdb's table has in-frame clones only and misses some. The sample shows several thousand clones, roughly four fifths of them seen only once. Material: PBMCs, obtained after anti-PD-1 therapy. Receptor source: a human donor with advanced basal cell or squamous cell carcinoma (not recorded which).

The table lists this clone with a count of one. This chain uses TRBV10-1 with TRBJ2-3; D unresolved. This CDR3 spans 13 amino acids. Germline loops: CDR1 WNHNN, CDR2 SYGVQD (reference sequence). V gave up 6 bases and J gave up 4 bases, with 11 bases separating them. The CDR3 loop is CASSLTVPDTQYF. CDR3 DNA: TGCGCCAGCAGCTTGACCGTACCAGATACGCAGTATTTT.

The gene calls are TRBV27 and TRBJ2-7; TRBD2 matches at 10 bases. This CDR3 spans 13 amino acids. Trimming cost V 9 bases and J 2 bases; bases outside gene matches: 4. Germline V gene lookup returns CDR1 MNHEY and CDR2 SMNVEV (reference sequence). The CDR3 DNA is TGTGCCAGTGCAGCGGGGGGGACCTACGAGCAGTACTTC. Its translation: CASAAGGTYEQYF.

The V and J genes are TRBV7-9 and TRBJ2-3; TRBD2 matches at 7 bases. CDR3 length: 15 residues. Germline V gene data show CDR1 as SEHNR and CDR2 as FQNEAQ (reference sequence). Trimming removed 3 bases from V and 8 bases from J; junction bases left unmatched: 11. In nucleotides, the CDR3 is TGTGCCAGCAGCTTGGGGCTAGCGGCGAAGGGTACGCAGTATTTT. Translating gives CASSLGLAAKGTQYF.

V and J are TRBV7-6 and TRBJ2-2; 8 positions match TRBD2. Germline CDR1 reads SGHVS; CDR2 reads FNYEAQ. This CDR3 has 12 residues. The ends lost 11 bases at V and 4 bases at J; junction bases unmatched: 3. Written as DNA, the CDR3 is TGTGCCGGCGGGGGGAGCACCGGGGAGCTGTTTTTT. It translates to CAGGGSTGELFF.

This clone was recorded once. The chain joins TRBV7-2 to TRBJ2-1; 9 nucleotides match TRBD2. The V gene end was trimmed by 5 bases and the J gene end by 6 bases; junction bases not matched to a gene: 8. From germline, CDR1 is SGHTA and CDR2 FQGNSA. This CDR3 is 15 amino acids long. CDR3 amino acids: CASSGSGGSPNEQFF. The CDR3 DNA is TGTGCCAGCAGCGGAAGCGGGGGGTCCCCCAATGAGCAGTTCTTC.

The V and J genes are TRBV4-1 and TRBJ2-5; no firm D call. The CDR3 length is 15 residues. CDR1 is MGHRA and CDR2 is YSYEKL in the germline V gene. The V gene lost 0 bases and the J gene lost 1 base, with 9 bases spanning the gap. The CDR3 DNA reads TGCGCCAGCAGCCAAGATTCGGACCTCCAAGAGACCCAGTACTTC. This encodes CASSQDSDLQETQYF.

The chain carries TRBV3-1 (or the pseudogene TRBV3-2) and TRBJ2-1, with 7 positions matching TRBD2. Germline values: CDR1 LGHDT, CDR2 YNNKEL (reference sequence). The junction had 13 bases not matched to a gene; V was cut back by 0 bases and J by 2 bases. This CDR3 contains 19 residues. CDR3 region: CASSQDRGGGTTPYNEQFF. The CDR3 DNA follows: TGTGCCAGCAGCCAAGATCGGGGTGGGGGGACTACCCCCTACAATGAGCAGTTCTTC.

J is TRBJ2-7 and V is TRBV6-5; D perhaps matches TRBD2 (5 bases). CDR3 length: 13 amino acids. Germline CDR1 is MNHEY and CDR2 is SVGAGI. V lost 2 bases and J 1 base, leaving 6 bases between the germline ends. This CDR3 reads CASSYRDSYEQYF. The CDR3 nucleotides are TGTGCCAGCAGTTACCGGGATTCCTACGAGCAGTACTTC.

V is TRBV18 and J is TRBJ2-5; D possibly corresponds to TRBD2 (6 bases). V was pared by 5 bases and J by 5 bases, with 12 bases between. There are 13 residues in the CDR3. Germline V gives CDR1 KGHSH, CDR2 LQKENI. The CDR3 DNA is TGTGCCAGCTCAAGACTAGTGTCGGAGACCCAGTACTTC. Protein: CASSRLVSETQYF. The entire variable domain, with the rest obtained from reference TRBV18 and TRBJ2-5, is as follows: NAGVMQNPRHLVRRRGQEARLRCSPMKGHSHVYWYRQLPEEGLKFMVYLQKENIIDESGMPKERFSAEFPKEGPSILRIQQVVRGDSAAYFCASSRLVSETQYFGPGTRLLVL.

V usage is TRBV6-2 or TRBV6-3 and J usage is TRBJ2-7; D tentatively fits TRBD1 or TRBD2 (5 bases each). V was shortened by 5 bases and J by 6 bases, with 20 bases between the two germline ends. Germline-derived CDR1 and CDR2 are MNHEY and SVGEGT. CDR3 length: 15 amino acids. This CDR3 reads CASSPLTSTRGEQYF. CDR3 nucleotide sequence: TGTGCCAGCAGTCCCCTCACGTCTACTAGGGGCGAGCAGTACTTC.

The J gene is TRBJ1-1, the V gene TRBV7-6; D remains unclear. Deletions cut 5 bases from V and 0 bases from J, with 7 bases between. The CDR3 is 13 residues long. Germline CDR1 and CDR2: SGHVS and FNYEAQ. In DNA form, the CDR3 reads TGTGCCAGCAGCACCAGAGTGAACACTGAAGCTTTCTTT. It yields the protein CASSTRVNTEAFF.

The V call is TRBV5-6, the J call TRBJ2-5, with 13 nucleotides matching TRBD2. The germline CDR1 and CDR2 sequences are SGHDT and YYEEEE. This CDR3 is 15 amino acids long. With 6 bases clipped from V and 2 bases from J, the junction kept 4 bases outside the gene matches. CDR3 in amino acids: CASTPLAGGQETQYF. CDR3 nucleotide sequence: TGTGCCAGCACCCCACTAGCGGGGGGGCAAGAGACCCAGTACTTC.

The chain employs TRBV19 and TRBJ2-3, with TRBD1 matching 7 bases. CDR1 LNHDA and CDR2 SQIVND come from the germline V gene (reference sequence). V lost 6 bases, J lost 1 base, and 10 bases stayed unmatched. The CDR3 length is 16 residues. CDR3 loop: CASRRYDRAGTDTQYF. CDR3 nucleotide sequence: TGTGCCAGTAGGAGATACGACAGGGCTGGCACAGATACGCAGTATTTT.

The chain recombines TRBV6-5 with TRBJ2-5; D perhaps matches TRBD1 (5 bases). This CDR3 has 15 amino acids. Germline V gene lookup returns CDR1 MNHEY and CDR2 SVGAGI. The V gene lost 0 bases and the J gene lost 6 bases, with 14 bases spanning the gap. The CDR3 spells CASSYSLGQGQTQYF. The CDR3 bases are TGTGCCAGCAGTTACTCTCTGGGGCAAGGGCAGACCCAGTACTTC.

This sequence joins TRBV7-9 and TRBJ2-2; 9 bases line up with TRBD1. The length of the CDR3 is 15 residues. Germline V gene lookup returns CDR1 SEHNR and CDR2 FQNEAQ (reference sequence). V shed 2 bases, J shed 5 bases, and the junction held 3 bases outside the gene matches. CDR3 protein: CASSLRTGVTGELFF. In DNA form, the CDR3 reads TGTGCCAGCAGCTTAAGGACAGGGGTAACCGGGGAGCTGTTTTTT.

This sequence joins TRBV7-2 and TRBJ1-4; 7 bases are a match to TRBD1. With 2 bases clipped from V and 6 bases from J, the junction kept 3 bases outside the gene matches. CDR1 and CDR2 (germline): SGHTA, FQGNSA. The CDR3 is made up of 14 amino acids. DNA for the CDR3: TGTGCCAGCAGCTTACGACAGGGCTATGAAAAACTGTTTTTT. This translates into CASSLRQGYEKLFF.

The chain couples TRBV15 to TRBJ1-5; 8 bases fit TRBD1. The germline V gene encodes CDR1 LNHNV and CDR2 YYDKDF (reference sequence). Losses at the gene ends were 2 bases for V and 4 bases for J; bases not matched to a gene: 7. The CDR3 spans 16 residues. The CDR3 is CATSRPGQGENQPQHF. The DNA for the CDR3 is TGTGCCACCAGCAGACCCGGACAGGGTGAAAATCAGCCCCAGCATTTT.

CDR3 sequence: CATSLGDSNQPQHF. CDR3 DNA: TGTGCCACCAGCCTGGGAGATAGCAATCAGCCCCAGCATTTT. This rearrangement joins TRBV15 to TRBJ1-5; D is ambiguous. CDR3 length: 14 amino acids. Looked up from germline, CDR1 is LNHNV and CDR2 is YYDKDF (reference sequence). Trimming removed 5 bases from V and 0 bases from J, with 8 bases in between.

In the case of this clone: At one boundary the junction diverges from the germline segment, which might be a read error. The V gene is TRBV2, the J gene TRBJ2-6; 10 bases line up with TRBD2. Germline CDR1 SNHLY, CDR2 FYNNEI. The CDR3 consists of 15 residues. The DNA for the CDR3 is TGCGCAAAAAGCGGGGGGGCGCTCGGGGCCAACGTCCTGACTTTC. Translation: CAKSGGALGANVLTF. Combining the CDR3 with reference TRBV2 and TRBJ2-6 gives the whole variable domain EPEVTQTPSHQVTQMGQEVILRCVPISNHLYFYWYRQILGQKVEFLVSFYNNEISEKSEIFDDQFSVERPDGSNFTLKIRSTKLEDSAMYFCAKSGGALGANVLTFGAGSRLTVL.

The chain carries TRBV5-1 and TRBJ2-5; TRBD2 agrees at 9 bases. Losses at the gene ends were 0 bases for V and 1 base for J; bases not matched to a gene: 4. Germline-derived CDR1 and CDR2 are SGHRS and YFSETQ. The CDR3 sequence is 16 residues long. The CDR3 sequence is CASSLGSGGFQETQYF. The CDR3 coding sequence is TGCGCCAGCAGCTTGGGTAGCGGGGGCTTCCAAGAGACCCAGTACTTC.

This clone turned up a few times. V and J are TRBV12-5 and TRBJ2-3; 10 positions agree with TRBD2. This CDR3 region has 22 residues. J was trimmed by 2 bases and V by 0 bases; bases with no gene match: 20. Per the germline V gene, CDR1 is LGHNT and CDR2 is FRNRAP. The CDR3: CASGLVASGGVFIQTLTDTQYF. In DNA, the CDR3 is TGTGCTAGTGGTTTGGTAGCCAGCGGGGGGGTATTTATCCAAACTCTCACAGATACGCAGTATTTT. The variable domain in full, with the rest retrieved from reference TRBV12-5 and TRBJ2-3, is DARVTQTPRHKVTEMGQEVTMRCQPILGHNTVFWYRQTMMQGLELLAYFRNRAPLDDSGMPKDRFSAEMPDATLATLKIQPSEPRDSAVYFCASGLVASGGVFIQTLTDTQYFGPGTRLTVL.

This rearrangement joins TRBV2 to TRBJ2-7; TRBD1 matches at 9 bases. Germline values: CDR1 SNHLY, CDR2 FYNNEI. The CDR3 is made up of 14 amino acids. Unmatched junction bases numbered 6, after V lost 5 bases and J lost 4 bases. CDR3 residues: CASSRQGGTYEQYF. Written as DNA, the CDR3 is TGTGCCAGCAGTCGACAGGGGGGCACGTACGAGCAGTACTTC.

This clone has just a few counts. The gene calls are TRBV27 and TRBJ2-5; 8 bases align to TRBD2. V lost 6 bases to trimming and J lost 3 bases; unmatched junction nucleotides: 12. The CDR3 is 16 residues long. Germline V gives CDR1 MNHEY, CDR2 SMNVEV (reference sequence). CDR3 residues: CASSAFGVAGKETQYF. The CDR3 region has the DNA TGTGCCAGCAGCGCTTTTGGAGTAGCGGGGAAAGAGACCCAGTACTTC.

This chain links TRBV18 with TRBJ2-3; 14 bases are shared with TRBD2. The V and J ends lost 5 bases and 4 bases, in that order; junction bases with no gene match: 5. Germline CDR1 reads KGHSH; CDR2 reads LQKENI. The CDR3 runs 16 residues. The CDR3 DNA is TGTGCCAGCTCAGCGACTAGCGGGGGGGCCGCAGATACGCAGTATTTT. This translates into CASSATSGGAADTQYF.